The sequence of this T cell receptor beta chain was determined in a study of OX40 agonist ivuxolimab in advanced cancers. Across the whole study: Patient treatment consisted of intravenous ivuxolimab administration every 2 weeks at 0.01 to 10 mg/kg. Subjects had a mean age of roughly 60 years, with a range of roughly 20 to 79; around 84% were male.

V was pared by 2 bases and J by 1 base, with 2 bases of the junction left unmatched. The germline CDR1 and CDR2 sequences are ENHRY and SYGVKD. The CDR3 totals 14 residues. Produced via immunoSEQ multiplex PCR; TCRdb's table is partial and in-frame only. Among roughly 90,000 clones listed, approximately 91% were seen once. The sequence came from an adult with an advanced solid tumor such as melanoma, head and neck, liver or kidney cancer. This chain uses TRBV10-3 with TRBJ2-7; 7 positions agree with TRBD1. Sample: CD4+ or CD8+ T cells sorted from blood, taken in a trial of the OX40 agonist ivuxolimab. CDR3 region: CAISEGTASYEQYF. The CDR3 DNA reads TGTGCCATCAGTGAGGGGACAGCTTCCTACGAGCAGTACTTC.